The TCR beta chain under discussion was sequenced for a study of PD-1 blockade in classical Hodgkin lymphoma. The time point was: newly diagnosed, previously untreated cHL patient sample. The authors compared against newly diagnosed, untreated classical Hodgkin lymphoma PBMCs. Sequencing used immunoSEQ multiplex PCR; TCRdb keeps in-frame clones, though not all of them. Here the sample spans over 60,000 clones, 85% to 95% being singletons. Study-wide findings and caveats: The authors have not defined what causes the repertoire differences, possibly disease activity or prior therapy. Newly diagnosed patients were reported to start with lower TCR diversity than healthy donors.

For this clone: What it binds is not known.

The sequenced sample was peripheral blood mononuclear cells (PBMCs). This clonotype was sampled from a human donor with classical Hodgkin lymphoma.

CDR3 in amino acids: CASSPATDANEQFF. CDR3 sequence (DNA): TGCGCCAGCAGCCCAGCTACAGATGCCAATGAGCAGTTCTTC. V usage is TRBV4-3 and J usage is TRBJ2-1; D is unclear. V lost 4 bases and J 6 bases, leaving 13 bases between the germline ends. Germline V CDR1 and CDR2: LGHNA, YSLEER. The CDR3 covers 14 residues.